The subject of this entry is one T cell receptor beta chain. The Seattle patients joined while their infection was active and were tracked longitudinally afterward. The data originate from a study of blood T cell repertoires in COVID-19. Overall study context: Researchers got acute and convalescent COVID-19 samples from the United States, Italy and Spain. PBMCs, B-cell-depleted T cells, or T cells were the source of the cDNA or gDNA that made up the material.

Per the original data handling: Reference gene primer amplification yielded estimated nucleated cell counts. The table came from immunoSEQ multiplex PCR; TCRdb's copy has only in-frame clones and leaves some out. The DNA was the basis for D and trimming; V, J and clone size are from that table. This sample carries around 150,000 clones, around 92% of them seen once, and the ten largest clones take 4.8%. Trimming removed 3 bases from V and 8 bases from J, with 13 bases in between. This CDR3 comprises 14 residues. Per the germline V gene, CDR1 is LNHDA and CDR2 is SQIVND (reference sequence). The V call is TRBV19, the J call TRBJ2-2; the D gene is possibly TRBD1 (6 bases). The sample comprised peripheral blood. This TCR derives from a man aged 25 to 45 with COVID-19, enrolled during active disease. In nucleotides, the CDR3 is TGTGCCAGTAGTATGGTAGGGGGAAGAGGGGAGCTGTTTTTT. Translated: CASSMVGGRGELFF.